This passage covers 17 T cell receptor beta chains from one sample sequenced in a study of blood T cells in healthy people across ages. PCR was performed a second time for roughly 7 to 11 cycles using a sample-barcoded 5' primer and a J-beta primer mix. Each CDR3 protein gets one entry after TCRdb re-called the 5' RACE reads with MiXCR. The data show over 1,300,000 distinct CDR3 sequences, 59% seen once. The sequenced sample was blood. Every receptor here comes from a man aged 18 to 35 in good health.

The rearrangement joins TRBV14 to TRBJ2-3, with 8 bases lining up with TRBD2. Looked up from germline, CDR1 is SGHDN and CDR2 is FVKESK. CDR3 length: 13 residues. V dropped 3 bases and J dropped 7; count of bases not matched to a gene: 3. The CDR3 DNA reads as TGTGCCAGCAGCCACTTTAGCGGGAATACGCAGTATTTT. Its protein product is CASSHFSGNTQYF.

This clonotype occurred once. The rearrangement links TRBV4-3 to TRBJ2-1; 7 nucleotides align to TRBD1. The V and J ends lost 1 base and 4 bases, in that order; junction bases with no gene match: 7. The germline V gene has CDR1 LGHNA and CDR2 YSLEER. The CDR3 extends over 16 amino acids. The CDR3 region is CASSQARGLPYNEQFF. The CDR3 DNA sequence: TGCGCCAGCAGCCAAGCTAGGGGGCTACCTTACAATGAGCAGTTCTTC.

The V call is TRBV19, the J call TRBJ2-5, with 8 nucleotides matching TRBD2. The CDR3 consists of 16 residues. The V gene end was trimmed by 4 bases and the J gene end by 1 base; junction bases not matched to a gene: 8. Germline V lookup: CDR1 LNHDA, CDR2 SQIVND (reference sequence). In DNA form, the CDR3 reads TGTGCCAGTAGTACCCTCGGGGGGGTCGGCCAAGAGACCCAGTACTTC. This gives the protein CASSTLGGVGQETQYF.

This clonotype has a handful of counts. The rearrangement uses TRBV27 and TRBJ1-1; D gene unclear. Trimming removed 3 bases at V and 1 base at J, with 6 bases between. The CDR3 runs to 13 residues. The V gene's germline CDR1 is MNHEY and CDR2 SMNVEV (reference sequence). In DNA form, the CDR3 reads TGTGCCAGCAGTTTGTCTAAGAACACTGAAGCTTTCTTT. Its protein is CASSLSKNTEAFF.

The rearrangement links TRBV4-3 to TRBJ1-2, with a tentative D call TRBD1 (6 bases). The V and J ends lost 3 bases and 4 bases respectively, with 12 bases between them. Germline lookup yields CDR1 LGHNA and CDR2 YSLEER. The CDR3 consists of 14 residues. The CDR3: CASSQSTGIYGYTF. Written as DNA, the CDR3 is TGCGCCAGCAGCCAGTCAACAGGGATCTATGGCTACACCTTC.

This clonotype was observed a few times. Written as DNA, the CDR3 is TGCAGTGCTAGAGTCGGGGCGGGATACGAGCAGTACTTC. This gives the protein CSARVGAGYEQYF. This sequence joins TRBV20-1 and TRBJ2-5; D is possibly TRBD2 (6 bases). The J call is uncertain, as TRBJ2-7 better fits the DNA end. This CDR3 is 13 amino acids long. The V gene's germline CDR1 is DFQATT and CDR2 SNEGSKA (reference sequence).

The chain has TRBV20-1 and TRBJ2-7, with a weak D call TRBD2 (6 bases). The germline V and J ends were trimmed by 0 bases and 3 bases, with 18 bases remaining between them. The CDR3 is made up of 16 amino acids. CDR1 is DFQATT, CDR2 SNEGSKA, per germline (reference sequence). As DNA, the CDR3 is TGCAGTGCTAGAGATCCCCTCGGGACGGGGGTCTACGAGCAGTACTTC. It codes for CSARDPLGTGVYEQYF.

Worth noting for this clonotype: At one end the junction does not follow the germline gene, possibly because of a read error. The CDR3 DNA follows: TGTGCCATCAATAGGGACAGGGGGCTCTCCTACGGGCAGTACTTC. Protein sequence: CAINRDRGLSYGQYF. This sequence joins TRBV10-3 and TRBJ2-7, with TRBD1 matching over 12 bases. The CDR3 is 15 residues long. Germline CDR1 reads ENHRY; CDR2 reads SYGVKD.

V is TRBV6-6 and J is TRBJ2-7; 10 bases are shared with TRBD1. The CDR3 length is 16 residues. V lost 5 bases and J lost 2; bases outside the gene matches: 9. The germline CDR1 and CDR2 sequences are MNHNY and SVGAGI (reference sequence). DNA of the CDR3: TGTGCCAGCAGTCTCTGGGACAGGGGACTCGCCTACGAGCAGTACTTC. Translating gives CASSLWDRGLAYEQYF.

This sequence joins TRBV2 and TRBJ1-1; 11 bases agree with TRBD1. Germline V gene lookup returns CDR1 SNHLY and CDR2 FYNNEI. V shed 9 bases, J shed 1 base, and the junction held 7 bases outside the gene matches. This CDR3 spans 15 amino acids. Here the CDR3 reads CASAGQGVANTEAFF. The CDR3 nucleotides are TGTGCCAGTGCGGGACAGGGGGTCGCGAACACTGAAGCTTTCTTT.

The rearrangement links TRBV18 to TRBJ1-5; D ambiguous. CDR3 length: 16 amino acids. The germline CDR1 and CDR2 sequences are KGHSH and LQKENI. V lost 2 bases, J lost 1 base, and 12 bases lay in between. CDR3 amino acids: CASSPFKGGSNQPQHF. CDR3 nucleotides: TGTGCCAGCTCACCATTTAAGGGAGGGAGCAATCAGCCCCAGCATTTT. Combining the CDR3 with reference TRBV18 and TRBJ1-5 gives the whole variable domain NAGVMQNPRHLVRRRGQEARLRCSPMKGHSHVYWYRQLPEEGLKFMVYLQKENIIDESGMPKERFSAEFPKEGPSILRIQQVVRGDSAAYFCASSPFKGGSNQPQHFGDGTRLSIL.

The chain joins TRBV20-1 to TRBJ2-3; either TRBD1 or TRBD2 may supply D (5 bases each). The germline V gene has CDR1 DFQATT and CDR2 SNEGSKA (reference sequence). This CDR3 has 13 residues. Deletions cut 6 bases from V and 3 bases from J, with 13 bases between. DNA for the CDR3: TGCAGTGCCCTGGTCAGGGAGACAGATACGCAGTATTTT. It is translated as CSALVRETDTQYF.

The rearrangement links TRBV5-6 to TRBJ1-1, with 7 bases fitting TRBD1. CDR1 and CDR2 from the germline V gene are SGHDT and YYEEEE. Trimming cost V 1 base and J 1 base; bases outside gene matches: 13. This CDR3 has 18 amino acids. The CDR3 loop is CASSLLGNHRGPNTEAFF. The CDR3 DNA reads as TGTGCCAGCAGCTTGTTAGGAAATCACAGGGGACCGAACACTGAAGCTTTCTTT.

This clonotype was recorded only once. DNA for the CDR3: TGCGCCAGCAGCCAGCAACTAGCGGGAGGGCAAATCAGGACAGATACGCAGTATTTT. Its protein product is CASSQQLAGGQIRTDTQYF. The chain has TRBV4-1 and TRBJ2-3; the match to TRBD2 covers 13 bases. Germline assignment: CDR1 MGHRA and CDR2 YSYEKL. The CDR3 contains 19 residues. Losses at the gene ends were 3 bases for V and 3 bases for J; bases not matched to a gene: 12.

The CDR3 DNA is TGCGCCAGCAGGGAACAAACCAATTCACCCCTCCACTTT. Translated: CASREQTNSPLHF. The J gene is TRBJ1-6, the V gene TRBV10-1, with D hard to call. This CDR3 spans 13 amino acids. V lost 6 bases, J lost 7 bases, and 10 bases lay in between. Germline lookup yields CDR1 WNHNN and CDR2 SYGVQD (reference sequence).

V is TRBV2 and J is TRBJ2-3, with TRBD1 matching over 7 bases. CDR1 and CDR2 from the germline V gene are SNHLY and FYNNEI. Germline trimming cut 10 bases from V and 1 base from J; bases unmatched to any gene: 11. The length of the CDR3 is 15 residues. The CDR3 bases are TGTGCCACCGAACCGGACAGGCCAGGCACAGATACGCAGTATTTT. This codes for CATEPDRPGTDTQYF.

This clonotype showed up just once. The chain has TRBV6-5 and TRBJ1-5; the match to TRBD1 covers 7 bases. V lost 0 bases, J lost 5 bases, and 10 bases stayed unmatched. Per the germline V gene, CDR1 is MNHEY and CDR2 is SVGAGI. CDR3 length: 17 amino acids. The CDR3 nucleotides read TGTGCCAGCAGTTACTCTGGACCCGACAGGGAGTATCAGCCCCAGCATTTT. Translation gives CASSYSGPDREYQPQHF.